This T cell receptor (beta chain) was sequenced in a study of shared clonotypes between healthy human individuals (dated by TCRdb to the early 2020s). Study-level background: Three men and a couple of women, aged 18 to 49 years, made up the cohort. Leukapheresis yielded between about 0.9 and 10 billion PBMCs per donor. Libraries were prepared and TCR repertoires were sequenced by different laboratories using diverse techniques, in order to increase sequencing depth and limit assay-specific biases. For each donor, CD4 naive and CD4 memory were each run on three plates, CD8 naive on two plates, and CD8 memory on one plate. The study deeply sequenced blood TCR repertoires of about 5 healthy adults to estimate repertoire size and the extent of clonotype sharing between individuals. What the authors observed across the whole study: Only blood was sampled, and tissue TCR repertoires likely differ from those in blood. Clonotypes shared by all four sorted-subset donors showed higher generation probabilities than non-shared clonotypes. Incomplete sequencing was indicated by rarefaction of sorted-subset datasets, despite the large sequencing depth. Estimated clonotype richness was generally larger for naive than for memory subsets. Pairwise subsampling indicated that sequencing depth was expected to affect the degree of clonotype sharing among donors. About 4.5% of naive CD4, 3.5% of naive CD8, roughly 2.4% of memory CD4, and around 0.4% of memory CD8 clonotypes were shared across a few donors. Because the study included only a small number of donors, the genetic and exposure-history diversity represented was limited.

Spanning cysteine to phenylalanine, the CDR3 consists of 14 amino acids. Solely the CDR3 DNA is kept, with 42 bases framed from the first base. Sequences SGHRS (CDR1) and YFSETQ (CDR2) are obtained from the germline V gene. Germline trimming amounts to 3 bases on V and 5 bases on J, with 6 as the count of junction bases outside the gene matches. Using the deep immunoSEQ assay, multiplex PCR amplified TCR CDR3 regions from genomic DNA. Extracted genomic DNA from each cell subset was spread evenly across all wells of several immunoSEQ 96-well plates, with each plate serving as a replicate. For sorted subsets, each replicate PCR was loaded with roughly 0.2 ug genomic DNA, equivalent to some 31,000 T cell genomes. Purified libraries were quantified with a Qubit 3.0 fluorometer, sized on a Bioanalyzer 2100, and re-quantified with the KAPA Library Quantification kit. Every immunoSEQ 96-well plate was sequenced on a separate single-read 150-cycle Illumina NextSeq 550 flow cell. On the authors' methods: The immunoSEQ output contained only junctional sequences without quality scores, so filtering could not match that applied to full-length reads. Sequences were annotated with PyIR, a Python wrapper for IgBLAST v1.9, using IMGT germline references to assign V/J genes and CDR3. Any read was removed if the V/J assignment was weak (E-value above 1e-6), the CDR3 was missing, or the read contained stop codons, out-of-frame junctions, or ambiguous translated residues. A V3J clonotype was defined by an identical inferred V gene, J gene, and CDR3 amino acid sequence. Percentage overlap between repertoires was calculated by dividing the number of shared unique clonotypes by the size of the smaller repertoire. RTK rarefaction, the Chao1 estimator, and Recon v2.1 estimates of unobserved clonotypes were used to assess repertoire richness. Generation probabilities for all TCRbeta clonotypes obtained by the gDNA method from a handful of donors were computed using OLGA. This is the immuneACCESS table as TCRdb keeps it, with only in-frame sequences that have V and J called. A part of the clones is gone; compared with another copy, unresolved V genes explain less than half, and the rest is unexplained. V, J and clone size derive from that table, while D and trimming were established from the DNA sequence. In this sample the table shows under 600,000 clones, 95% to 97% of which occur a single time. 0.05% to 0.07% of the sample lies in the top ten.

A word on this clone: Its specific antigen is unknown. Qualities for individual bases were not recorded, and no much larger clone is one base off.

Donors were healthy HIV-negative adults with no recently reported acute infections or vaccinations. Only Caucasian adults living in Nashville, Tennessee, USA were represented among the donors. CD4+ T cells were enriched by magnetic negative selection; naive cells were then positively selected on CD45RA, and the negative fraction formed the memory subset. Blood was obtained by leukapheresis, after which PBMCs were separated by Ficoll-Histopaque density gradient centrifugation and cryopreserved in liquid nitrogen vapor phase. Analytical flow cytometry was used to check the purity and quantity of every magnetically sorted T cell population. From each sorted fraction, genomic DNA was isolated and quantified by UV absorbance on a Nanodrop 2000c.

The receptor was isolated from a woman under 40 in good health. The chain couples TRBV5-1 to TRBJ2-5, and 8 bases in between align with TRBD2. The sequenced sample consisted of naive CD4+ T cells sorted from blood. The cell subset or site label on this specimen signifies: CD45RA+ positively selected. The DNA sequence reads TGCGCCAGCAGCTCCCGGGAGGGTCTGGAGACCCAGTACTTC. Its translation is CASSSREGLETQYF.